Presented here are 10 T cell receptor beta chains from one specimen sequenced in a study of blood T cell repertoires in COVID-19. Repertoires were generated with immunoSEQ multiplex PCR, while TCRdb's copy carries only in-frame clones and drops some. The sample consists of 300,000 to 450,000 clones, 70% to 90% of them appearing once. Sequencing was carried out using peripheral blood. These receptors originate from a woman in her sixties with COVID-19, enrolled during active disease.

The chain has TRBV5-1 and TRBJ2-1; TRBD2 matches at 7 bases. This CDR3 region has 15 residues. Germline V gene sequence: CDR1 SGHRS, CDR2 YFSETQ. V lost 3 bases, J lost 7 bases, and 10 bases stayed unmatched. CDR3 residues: CASSWLGGVLNEQFF. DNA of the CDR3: TGCGCCAGCAGCTGGCTGGGAGGGGTCCTTAATGAGCAGTTCTTC.

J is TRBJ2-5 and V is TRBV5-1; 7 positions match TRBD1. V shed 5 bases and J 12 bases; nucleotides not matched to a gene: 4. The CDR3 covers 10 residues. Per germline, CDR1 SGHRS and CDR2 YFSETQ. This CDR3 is CASRPGQKYF. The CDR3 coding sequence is TGCGCCAGCAGACCGGGACAGAAGTACTTC.

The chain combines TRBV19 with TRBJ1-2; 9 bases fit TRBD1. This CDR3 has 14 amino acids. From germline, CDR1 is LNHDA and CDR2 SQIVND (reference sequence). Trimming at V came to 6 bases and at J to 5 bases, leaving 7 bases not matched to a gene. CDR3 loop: CASRGTGQAYGYTF. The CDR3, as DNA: TGTGCCAGTAGAGGGACAGGGCAAGCTTATGGCTACACCTTC.

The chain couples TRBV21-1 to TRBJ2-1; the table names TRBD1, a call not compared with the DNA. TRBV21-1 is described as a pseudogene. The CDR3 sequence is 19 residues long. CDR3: CASSKEPNSNQTGEDEQFF. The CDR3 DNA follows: TGTGCCAGCAGCAAAGAGCCCAATTCCAACCAGACAGGGGAGGATGAGCAGTTCTTC.

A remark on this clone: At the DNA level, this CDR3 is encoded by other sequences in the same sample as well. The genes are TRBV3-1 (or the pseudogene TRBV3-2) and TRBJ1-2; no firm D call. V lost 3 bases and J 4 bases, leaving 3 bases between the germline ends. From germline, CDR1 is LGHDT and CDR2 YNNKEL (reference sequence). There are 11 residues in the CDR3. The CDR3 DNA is TGTGCCAGCAGCCAGAGCTATGGCTACACCTTC. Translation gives CASSQSYGYTF.

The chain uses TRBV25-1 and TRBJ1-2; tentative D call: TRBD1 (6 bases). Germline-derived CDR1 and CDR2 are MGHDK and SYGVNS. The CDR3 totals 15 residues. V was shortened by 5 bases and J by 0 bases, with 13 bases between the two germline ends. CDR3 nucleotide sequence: TGTGCCAGCAGTACCCCAGGGGCGGCTAACTATGGCTACACCTTC. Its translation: CASSTPGAANYGYTF.

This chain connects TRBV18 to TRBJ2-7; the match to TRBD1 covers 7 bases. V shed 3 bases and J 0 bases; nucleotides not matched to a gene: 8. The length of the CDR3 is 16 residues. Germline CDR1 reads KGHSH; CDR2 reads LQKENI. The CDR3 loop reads CASSPSTGTGSYEQYF. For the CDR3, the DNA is TGTGCCAGCTCACCTTCGACAGGGACGGGCTCCTACGAGCAGTACTTC.

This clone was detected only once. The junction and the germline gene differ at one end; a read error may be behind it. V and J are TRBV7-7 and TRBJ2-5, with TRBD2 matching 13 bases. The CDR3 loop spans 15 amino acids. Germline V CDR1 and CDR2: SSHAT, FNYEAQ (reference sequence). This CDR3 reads CASSTSGGAGETQYF. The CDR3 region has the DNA TGTGCTAGCAGCACTAGCGGGGGGGCAGGGGAGACCCAGTACTTC.

In DNA form, the CDR3 reads TGTGCCTGGAGTGTACAGACATTGGAGCAGTACTTC. This sequence encodes CAWSVQTLEQYF. The chain has TRBV30 and TRBJ2-7; unclear D gene. CDR1 is GTSNPN, CDR2 SVGIG, per germline (reference sequence). The CDR3 is 12 amino acids. V lost 0 bases, J lost 7 bases, and 10 bases lay in between.

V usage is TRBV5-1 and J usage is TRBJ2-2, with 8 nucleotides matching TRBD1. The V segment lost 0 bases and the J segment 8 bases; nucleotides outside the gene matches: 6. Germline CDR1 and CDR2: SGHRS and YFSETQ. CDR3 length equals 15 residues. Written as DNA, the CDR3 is TGCGCCAGCAGCTTGGCCAGGGGGCAAACTGGGGAGCTGTTTTTT. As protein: CASSLARGQTGELFF.